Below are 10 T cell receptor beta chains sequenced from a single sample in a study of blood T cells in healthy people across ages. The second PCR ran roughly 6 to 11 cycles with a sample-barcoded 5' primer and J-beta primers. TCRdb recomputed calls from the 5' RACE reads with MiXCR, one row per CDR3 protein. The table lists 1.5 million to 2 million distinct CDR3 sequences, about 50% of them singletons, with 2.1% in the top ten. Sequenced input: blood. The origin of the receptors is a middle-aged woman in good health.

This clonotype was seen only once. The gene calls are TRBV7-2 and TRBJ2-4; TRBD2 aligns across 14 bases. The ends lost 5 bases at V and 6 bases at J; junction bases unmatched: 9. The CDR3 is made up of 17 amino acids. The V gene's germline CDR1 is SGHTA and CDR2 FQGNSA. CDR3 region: CASSRLAGGVTRNIQYF. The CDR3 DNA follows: TGTGCCAGCAGCAGACTAGCGGGGGGGGTTACGAGAAACATTCAGTACTTC.

CDR3 nucleotide sequence: TGCAGCGCAGACAACAGGGGGGACTATGGCTACACCTTC. Its translation is CSADNRGDYGYTF. V and J are TRBV29-1 and TRBJ1-2, with TRBD1 identical over 8 bases. The CDR3 runs 13 residues. The V gene's germline CDR1 is SQVTM and CDR2 ANQGSEA. J lost 3 bases, V lost 7 bases, and 7 bases had no gene match.

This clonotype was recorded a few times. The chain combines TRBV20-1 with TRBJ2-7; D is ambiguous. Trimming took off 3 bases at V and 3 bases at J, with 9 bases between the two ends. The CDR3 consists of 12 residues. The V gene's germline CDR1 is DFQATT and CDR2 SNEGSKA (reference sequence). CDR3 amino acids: CSASVDLYEQYF. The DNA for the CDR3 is TGCAGTGCTAGCGTGGACCTCTACGAGCAGTACTTC.

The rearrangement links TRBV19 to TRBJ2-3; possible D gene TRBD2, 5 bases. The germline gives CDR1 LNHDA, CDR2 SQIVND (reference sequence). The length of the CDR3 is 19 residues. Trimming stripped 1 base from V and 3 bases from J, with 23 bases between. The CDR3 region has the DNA TGTGCCAGTAGTATAGGTGGTCGGCGGCGGGCAAGTTCAACAGATACGCAGTATTTT. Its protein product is CASSIGGRRRASSTDTQYF.

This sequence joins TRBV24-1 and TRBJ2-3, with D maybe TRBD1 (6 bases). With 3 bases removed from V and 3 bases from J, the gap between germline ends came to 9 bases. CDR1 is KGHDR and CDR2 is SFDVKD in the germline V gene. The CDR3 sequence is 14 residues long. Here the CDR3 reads CATSDAQGTDTQYF. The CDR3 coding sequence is TGTGCCACCAGTGATGCACAGGGTACAGATACGCAGTATTTT.

The CDR3 is CASRVTGRRRRPSTVSSPLHF. As DNA, the CDR3 is TGTGCCAGCAGGGTGACAGGGAGAAGGCGGAGGCCCAGTACAGTCAGTTCACCCCTCCACTTT. J is TRBJ1-6 and V is TRBV6-1; 7 positions match TRBD1. This CDR3 has 21 residues. The J segment lost 9 bases and the V segment lost 6 bases, leaving 29 bases of the junction unmatched. Germline CDR1 MNHNS, CDR2 SASEGT.

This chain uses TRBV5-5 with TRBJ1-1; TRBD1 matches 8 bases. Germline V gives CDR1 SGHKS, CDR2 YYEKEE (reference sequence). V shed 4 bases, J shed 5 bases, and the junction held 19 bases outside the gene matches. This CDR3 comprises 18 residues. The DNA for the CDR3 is TGTGCCAGCAGCCTTACTTCGGGACAGGCCTCCCTGGGAACTGAAGCTTTCTTT. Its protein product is CASSLTSGQASLGTEAFF.

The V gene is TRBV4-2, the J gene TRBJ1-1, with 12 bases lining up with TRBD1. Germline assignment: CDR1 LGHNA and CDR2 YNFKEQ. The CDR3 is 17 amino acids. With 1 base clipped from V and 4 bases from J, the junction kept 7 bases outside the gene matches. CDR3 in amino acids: CASSQVPGQGAGTEAFF. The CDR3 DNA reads TGTGCCAGCAGCCAAGTACCGGGACAGGGGGCTGGCACTGAAGCTTTCTTT.

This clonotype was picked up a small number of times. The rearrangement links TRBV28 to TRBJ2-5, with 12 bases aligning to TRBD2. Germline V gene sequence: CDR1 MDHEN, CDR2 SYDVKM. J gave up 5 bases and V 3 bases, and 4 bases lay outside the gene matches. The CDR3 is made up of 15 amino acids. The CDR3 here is CASSFLAGGSETQYF. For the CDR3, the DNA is TGTGCCAGCAGTTTCCTAGCGGGGGGGAGTGAGACCCAGTACTTC.

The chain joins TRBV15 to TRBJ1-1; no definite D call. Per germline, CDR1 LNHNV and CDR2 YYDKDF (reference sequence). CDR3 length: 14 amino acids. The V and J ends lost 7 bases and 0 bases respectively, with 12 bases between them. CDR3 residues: CATTAGTLNTEAFF. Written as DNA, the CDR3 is TGTGCCACCACAGCGGGTACATTGAACACTGAAGCTTTCTTT.